This T cell receptor beta chain was retrieved from a study of shared clonotypes between healthy human individuals. Study overall: The people who gave samples were a couple of women and a few men aged 18 to 49.

General study points: Researchers sampled only blood; tissue repertoires likely differ. There were few donors, and this limited the genetic and exposure-history diversity represented.

Sequencing was at deep level. Sequencing used immunoSEQ multiplex PCR; TCRdb keeps in-frame clones, though not all of them. The sample holds hundreds of thousands of clones, over 60% seen once. A word on this clone: The antigen remains unidentified.

The germline CDR1 and CDR2 sequences are SGHVS and FNYEAQ. CDR3 length: 15 residues. The V gene end was trimmed by 1 base and the J gene end by 4 bases; junction bases not matched to a gene: 4. This TCR derives from a woman in her thirties or forties in good health. Some clones in this sample may be carry-over from other donors' samples. Sequencing used PBMCs. The genes are TRBV7-6 and TRBJ1-5; 7 bases map to TRBD1. The CDR3: CASSLGGTENQPQHF. The CDR3 nucleotides read TGTGCCAGCAGCTTAGGTGGGACAGAGAATCAGCCCCAGCATTTT.